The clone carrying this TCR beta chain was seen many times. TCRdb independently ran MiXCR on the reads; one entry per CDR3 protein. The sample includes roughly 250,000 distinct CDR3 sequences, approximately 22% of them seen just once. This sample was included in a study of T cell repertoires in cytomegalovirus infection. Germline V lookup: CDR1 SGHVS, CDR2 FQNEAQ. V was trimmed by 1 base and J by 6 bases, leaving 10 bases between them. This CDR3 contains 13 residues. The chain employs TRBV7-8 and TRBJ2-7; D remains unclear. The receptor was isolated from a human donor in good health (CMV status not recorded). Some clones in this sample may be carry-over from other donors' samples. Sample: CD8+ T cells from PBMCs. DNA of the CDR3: TGTGCCAGCAGCTTAGTTAGTACGGGCGAGCAGTACTTC. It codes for CASSLVSTGEQYF.